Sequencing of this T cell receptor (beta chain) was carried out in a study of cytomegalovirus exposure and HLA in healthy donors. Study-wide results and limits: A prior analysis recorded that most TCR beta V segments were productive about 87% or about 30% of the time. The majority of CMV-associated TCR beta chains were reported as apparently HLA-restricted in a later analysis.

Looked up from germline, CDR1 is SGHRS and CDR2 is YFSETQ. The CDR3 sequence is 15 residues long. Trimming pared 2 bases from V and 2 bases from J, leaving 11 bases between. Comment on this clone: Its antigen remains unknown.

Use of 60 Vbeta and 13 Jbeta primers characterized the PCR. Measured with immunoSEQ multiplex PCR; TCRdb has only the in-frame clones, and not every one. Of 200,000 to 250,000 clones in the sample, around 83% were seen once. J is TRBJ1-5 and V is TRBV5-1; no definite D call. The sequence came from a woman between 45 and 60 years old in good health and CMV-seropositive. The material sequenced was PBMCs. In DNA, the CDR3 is TGCGCCAGCAGCTTAGATGGAGGTGGCAATCAGCCCCAGCATTTT. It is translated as CASSLDGGGNQPQHF.